A selection of T cell receptor beta chains follows, all from one sample in a study of blood T cell repertoires in COVID-19. Assay: immunoSEQ multiplex PCR; the TCRdb copy retains only in-frame clones and omits some. The sample lists about 130,000 clones, about 90% occurring once. Sequencing input: peripheral blood. The receptors here all came from a woman aged 50 to 60 who had recovered from COVID-19. CDR3s include the opening cysteine and the closing phenylalanine or tryptophan. The D gene is left open where the match is weak. For some rows the clone size is stated as once, few or many, or as a class when expanded; others skip it.

v_call: TRBV6-2/TRBV6-3; j_call: TRBJ1-1; cdr3_length: 18; clone_size: few; d_call: .; cdr3_nt: TGTGCCAGCAGTCTTCCTGCAGCAAAGGCAGGGGTCCCCACTGAAGCTTTCTTT; cdr3_aa: CASSLPAAKAGVPTEAFF
v_call: TRBV3-1/TRBV3-2; j_call: TRBJ2-7; cdr3_length: 12; clone_size: .; d_call: .; cdr3_nt: TGTGCCAGCAGCCTAGTCTCCTACGAGCAGTACTTC; cdr3_aa: CASSLVSYEQYF
v_call: TRBV7-2; j_call: TRBJ2-3; cdr3_length: 13; clone_size: .; d_call: .; cdr3_nt: TGTGCCAGCAGCGCCGCACTAGCAGATACGCAGTATTTT; cdr3_aa: CASSAALADTQYF
v_call: TRBV6-1; j_call: TRBJ1-2; cdr3_length: 14; clone_size: .; d_call: TRBD1; cdr3_nt: TGTGCCAGCAGTGAAGGGGGACAGCTCTATGGCTACACCTTC; cdr3_aa: CASSEGGQLYGYTF
v_call: TRBV7-8; j_call: TRBJ1-2; cdr3_length: 12; clone_size: .; d_call: .; cdr3_nt: TGTGCCAGCAGCCTGAACAGGGATGGCTACACCTTC; cdr3_aa: CASSLNRDGYTF
v_call: TRBV28; j_call: TRBJ1-1; cdr3_length: 13; clone_size: .; d_call: .; cdr3_nt: TGTGCCAGCAATTCTATGGTGGACACTGAAGCTTTCTTT; cdr3_aa: CASNSMVDTEAFF
v_call: TRBV7-7; j_call: TRBJ2-1; cdr3_length: 16; clone_size: .; d_call: TRBD2; cdr3_nt: TGTGCCAGCAGCTTAGCTACTAGCGGGGGACACAATGAGCAGTTCTTC; cdr3_aa: CASSLATSGGHNEQFF
v_call: TRBV7-2; j_call: TRBJ2-7; cdr3_length: 16; clone_size: .; d_call: TRBD2; cdr3_nt: TGTGCCAGCAGCTTAGGTGGGCTAGCGGGAGGTCCCGAGCAGTACTTC; cdr3_aa: CASSLGGLAGGPEQYF
v_call: TRBV9; j_call: TRBJ2-1; cdr3_length: 15; clone_size: .; d_call: .; cdr3_nt: TGTGCCAGCAGCGTAGCCGGGAAGGACTACAATGAGCAGTTCTTC; cdr3_aa: CASSVAGKDYNEQFF
v_call: TRBV4-1; j_call: TRBJ2-7; cdr3_length: 13; clone_size: .; d_call: TRBD1; cdr3_nt: TGCGCCAGCAGCCGGACAGGGATGGTCGAGCAGTACTTC; cdr3_aa: CASSRTGMVEQYF
v_call: TRBV2; j_call: TRBJ2-5; cdr3_length: 12; clone_size: .; d_call: TRBD1; cdr3_nt: TGTGCCAGCGGACAGGGCGAAGAGACCCAGTACTTC; cdr3_aa: CASGQGEETQYF
v_call: TRBV7-6; j_call: TRBJ2-2; cdr3_length: 15; clone_size: medium-sized; d_call: .; cdr3_nt: TGTGCCAGCAGCTTAAGTAGCGGCGGGCTCGGGGAGCTGTTTTTT; cdr3_aa: CASSLSSGGLGELFF
v_call: TRBV2; j_call: TRBJ1-6; cdr3_length: 14; clone_size: few; d_call: .; cdr3_nt: TGTGCCAGCAGTGAGGGGGGGGGTAATTCACCCCTCCACTTT; cdr3_aa: CASSEGGGNSPLHF
v_call: TRBV6-5; j_call: TRBJ1-1; cdr3_length: 12; clone_size: .; d_call: .; cdr3_nt: TGTGCCAGCAAGGCAGGGAACACTGAAGCTTTCTTT; cdr3_aa: CASKAGNTEAFF
v_call: TRBV6-5; j_call: TRBJ1-2; cdr3_length: 13; clone_size: .; d_call: .; cdr3_nt: TGTGCCAGCACAAACACTCCTACGGGTGGCTACACCTTC; cdr3_aa: CASTNTPTGGYTF
v_call: TRBV6-1; j_call: TRBJ1-2; cdr3_length: 14; clone_size: .; d_call: .; cdr3_nt: TGTGCCAGCAGTGAAGCGGCAGGCGACTATGGCTACACCTTC; cdr3_aa: CASSEAAGDYGYTF
v_call: TRBV20-1; j_call: TRBJ2-5; cdr3_length: 13; clone_size: .; d_call: .; cdr3_nt: TGCAGTGCTAGTAGGAGCGGCCAAGAGACCCAGTACTTC; cdr3_aa: CSASRSGQETQYF
v_call: TRBV18; j_call: TRBJ1-3; cdr3_length: 16; clone_size: .; d_call: TRBD1; cdr3_nt: TGTGCCAGCTCACGCGGACAGGGCGTAAATGGAAACACCATATATTTT; cdr3_aa: CASSRGQGVNGNTIYF
v_call: TRBV28; j_call: TRBJ2-7; cdr3_length: 15; clone_size: .; d_call: TRBD1; cdr3_nt: TGTGCCACCTTAACTGGGGGACAGCTGTTCTACGAGCAGTACTTC; cdr3_aa: CATLTGGQLFYEQYF
v_call: TRBV6-4; j_call: TRBJ1-4; cdr3_length: 14; clone_size: once; d_call: .; cdr3_nt: TGTGCCAGCAGTCGGACCATAGGGGATGAAAAACTGTTTTTT; cdr3_aa: CASSRTIGDEKLFF
v_call: TRBV28; j_call: TRBJ1-2; cdr3_length: 14; clone_size: once; d_call: .; cdr3_nt: TGTGCCAGCAGTTACTATACAGGGTTAGGCGGCTACACCTTC; cdr3_aa: CASSYYTGLGGYTF